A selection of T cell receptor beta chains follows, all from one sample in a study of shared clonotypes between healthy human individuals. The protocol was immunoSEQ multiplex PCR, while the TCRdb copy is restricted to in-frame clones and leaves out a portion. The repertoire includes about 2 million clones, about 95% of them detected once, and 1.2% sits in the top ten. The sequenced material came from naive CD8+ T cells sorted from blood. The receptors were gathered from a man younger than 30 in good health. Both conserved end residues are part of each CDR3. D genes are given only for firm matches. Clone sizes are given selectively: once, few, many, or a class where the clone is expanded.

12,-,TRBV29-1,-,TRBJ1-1,CSVEDGYTEAFF,TGCAGCGTTGAAGACGGCTACACTGAAGCTTTCTTT
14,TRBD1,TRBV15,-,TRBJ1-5,CATSPDRDHQPQHF,TGTGCCACCAGCCCGGACAGGGACCATCAGCCCCAGCATTTT
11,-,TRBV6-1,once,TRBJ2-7,CASSEGLLQYF,TGTGCCAGCAGTGAGGGCTTGTTGCAGTACTTC
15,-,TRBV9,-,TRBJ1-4,CASSVEAGAGEKLFF,TGTGCCAGCAGCGTCGAGGCAGGAGCTGGGGAAAAACTGTTTTTT
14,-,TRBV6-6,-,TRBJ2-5,CASSYSGVQETQYF,TGTGCCAGCAGTTACTCGGGCGTCCAAGAGACCCAGTACTTC
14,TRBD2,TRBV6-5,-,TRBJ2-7,CASSYSAGGWEQYF,TGTGCCAGCAGTTACAGCGCGGGGGGCTGGGAGCAGTACTTC
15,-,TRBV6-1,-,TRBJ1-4,CASSPGVTTNEKLFF,TGTGCCAGTAGTCCAGGGGTGACGACTAATGAAAAACTGTTTTTT
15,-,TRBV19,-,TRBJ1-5,CASEGFQGSNQPQHF,TGTGCCAGTGAGGGGTTCCAGGGGTCCAATCAGCCCCAGCATTTT
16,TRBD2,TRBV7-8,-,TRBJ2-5,CASSGRLAGTQETQYF,TGTGCCAGCAGCGGTCGACTAGCGGGAACCCAAGAGACCCAGTACTTC
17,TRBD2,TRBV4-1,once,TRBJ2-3,CASSPQEGGPGTDTQYF,TGCGCCAGCAGCCCCCAGGAGGGAGGGCCTGGCACAGATACGCAGTATTTT
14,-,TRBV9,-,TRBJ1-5,CASSLSGQGQPQHF,TGTGCCAGCAGCTTAAGTGGACAAGGGCAGCCCCAGCATTTT